This T cell receptor beta chain was sequenced in a study of blood T cell repertoires in COVID-19. As for the study in general: The analysed material was cDNA or gDNA that came from T cells, B-cell-depleted T cells, or PBMCs.

As processed by the authors: Scientists estimated how many nucleated cells there were by amplifying reference gene primers. Clones were sequenced by immunoSEQ multiplex PCR, and TCRdb holds only the in-frame ones, with some missing. The V and J calls and clone size come from that table; D and trimming were worked out from the DNA. Of about 300,000 clones in the sample, 70% to 90% were seen once. Germline V gene lookup returns CDR1 SGHVS and CDR2 FQNEAQ. The CDR3 consists of 15 residues. V was pared by 5 bases and J by 0 bases, with 11 bases between. This chain links TRBV7-8 with TRBJ1-3, with D maybe TRBD1 (6 bases). Sequenced: peripheral blood. This TCR derives from a man aged 18 to 30 who had recovered from COVID-19. This CDR3 is CASSPYRASGNTIYF. In DNA form, the CDR3 reads TGTGCCAGCAGCCCCTACAGGGCCTCTGGAAACACCATATATTTT.